These 6 T cell receptor beta chains originate from one sample sequenced in a study of shared clonotypes between healthy human individuals. TCRdb's table, derived via immunoSEQ multiplex PCR, lists solely in-frame clones and lacks some. This table holds more than 1 million clones, 75% to 80% found once. Sample: memory CD4+ T cells from PBMCs. Subset reported: CD45RA-negative fraction. These receptors were taken from a man between 18 and 29 years old in good health. Some clones in this sample may be carry-over from other donors' samples.

The chain uses TRBV18 and TRBJ2-3, with D possibly TRBD2 on 6 matching bases. The ends were cut back, 6 bases at V and 0 bases at J, with 13 bases in the middle. The CDR3 consists of 15 residues. Germline CDR1 KGHSH, CDR2 LQKENI. Here the CDR3 reads CASSLSGVSTDTQYF. The DNA of the CDR3 is TGTGCCAGCTCTCTCTCGGGAGTTAGCACAGATACGCAGTATTTT.

V is TRBV6-6 and J is TRBJ1-1, with D perhaps TRBD1 (6 bases). The V gene's germline CDR1 is MNHNY and CDR2 SVGAGI (reference sequence). The CDR3 totals 14 residues. The V gene lost 0 bases and the J gene lost 11 bases, with 16 bases spanning the gap. The CDR3 DNA reads TGTGCCAGCAGTTACTCGGGGTCGGCAGGGGCCGCTTTCTTT. It yields the protein CASSYSGSAGAAFF.

In this sample, this clone turned up a few times. The DNA of the CDR3 is TGTGCCACCAGCAGAGATCTAGGGAGCTCCTACGAGCAGTACTTC. It encodes CATSRDLGSSYEQYF. The chain employs TRBV15 and TRBJ2-7; tentative D call: TRBD2 (5 bases). Germline assignment: CDR1 LNHNV and CDR2 YYDKDF (reference sequence). V gave up 0 bases and J gave up 0 bases, with 9 bases separating them. The CDR3 totals 15 residues. Using reference TRBV15 and TRBJ2-7 for the parts outside the CDR3, the full variable domain is DAMVIQNPRYQVTQFGKPVTLSCSQTLNHNVMYWYQQKSSQAPKLLFHYYDKDFNNEADTPDNFQSRRPNTSFCFLDIRSPGLGDTAMYLCATSRDLGSSYEQYFGPGTRLTVT.

This rearrangement joins TRBV11-2 to TRBJ1-3, with D possibly matching TRBD1 (5 bases). CDR1 SGHAT and CDR2 FQNNGV come from the germline V gene. V shed 2 bases and J shed 10 bases, with 24 bases lying between them. CDR3 length: 17 residues. The CDR3 loop is CASSLRGDREIWSTIYF. For the CDR3, the DNA is TGTGCCAGCAGCTTAAGGGGCGACAGAGAGATTTGGTCTACCATATATTTT.

In its sample, this clone was seen a few times. This chain uses TRBV9 with TRBJ2-5; TRBD2 agrees at 16 bases. The CDR3 extends over 17 amino acids. V shed 3 bases, J shed 5 bases, and the junction held 7 bases outside the gene matches. CDR1 is SGDLS and CDR2 is YYNGEE in the germline V gene. This chain's CDR3 is CASSEGLAGGPMETQYF. In nucleotides, the CDR3 is TGTGCCAGCAGCGAGGGACTAGCGGGAGGGCCGATGGAGACCCAGTACTTC. Based on the CDR3 plus reference TRBV9 and TRBJ2-5, the full variable domain is DSGVTQTPKHLITATGQRVTLRCSPRSGDLSVYWYQQSLDQGLQFLIQYYNGEERAKGNILERFSAQQFPDLHSELNLSSLELGDSALYFCASSEGLAGGPMETQYFGPGTRLLVL.

This clone was found a few times. V is TRBV28 and J is TRBJ1-4, with a weak D call TRBD1 (6 bases). The germline V gene has CDR1 MDHEN and CDR2 SYDVKM. This CDR3 has 15 amino acids. The germline V and J ends were trimmed by 6 bases and 11 bases, with 22 bases remaining between them. The CDR3 loop is CASRAAGAQGGKLFF. Here the CDR3 DNA reads TGTGCCAGCAGAGCTGCGGGGGCCCAAGGAGGGAAACTGTTTTTT.